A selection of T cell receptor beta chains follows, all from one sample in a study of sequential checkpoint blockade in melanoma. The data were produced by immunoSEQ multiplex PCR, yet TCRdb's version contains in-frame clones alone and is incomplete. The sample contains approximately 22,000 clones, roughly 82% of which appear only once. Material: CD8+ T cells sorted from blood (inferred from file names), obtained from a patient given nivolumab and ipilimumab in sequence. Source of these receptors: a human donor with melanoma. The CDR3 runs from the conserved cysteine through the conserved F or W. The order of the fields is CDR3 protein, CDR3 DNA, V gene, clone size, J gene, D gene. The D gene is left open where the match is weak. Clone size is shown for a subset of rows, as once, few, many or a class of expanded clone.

cdr3_aa: CASRGTGDNSPLHF
cdr3_nt: TGTGCCAGCCGCGGGACAGGAGATAATTCACCCCTCCACTTT
v_call: TRBV6-6
clone_size: .
j_call: TRBJ1-6
d_call: TRBD1

cdr3_aa: CASSWGQVTVETQYF
cdr3_nt: TGTGCCAGCAGCTGGGGACAGGTGACAGTAGAGACCCAGTACTTC
v_call: TRBV7-2
clone_size: .
j_call: TRBJ2-5
d_call: TRBD1

cdr3_aa: CATSRAQGAGEQYF
cdr3_nt: TGTGCCACCAGCAGAGCACAGGGGGCAGGGGAGCAGTACTTC
v_call: TRBV15
clone_size: .
j_call: TRBJ2-7
d_call: TRBD1

cdr3_aa: CSVVGASTDTQYF
cdr3_nt: TGCAGCGTTGTTGGAGCTAGCACAGATACGCAGTATTTT
v_call: TRBV29-1
clone_size: .
j_call: TRBJ2-3
d_call: .

cdr3_aa: CASSLGRDRVSEAFF
cdr3_nt: TGCGCCAGCAGCCTAGGCCGGGACAGGGTCTCTGAAGCTTTCTTT
v_call: TRBV4-1
clone_size: once
j_call: TRBJ1-1
d_call: TRBD1

cdr3_aa: CASSFGTSGSTYNEQFF
cdr3_nt: TGTGCCAGCAGCTTCGGGACTAGCGGGAGTACATACAATGAGCAGTTCTTC
v_call: TRBV7-9
clone_size: .
j_call: TRBJ2-1
d_call: TRBD2

cdr3_aa: CASRVDRGQPQHF
cdr3_nt: TGTGCCAGCAGGGTCGACAGGGGTCAGCCCCAGCATTTT
v_call: TRBV6-1
clone_size: .
j_call: TRBJ1-5
d_call: TRBD1

cdr3_aa: CANRVGTDTQYF
cdr3_nt: TGTGCCAACAGGGTGGGCACAGATACGCAGTATTTT
v_call: TRBV30
clone_size: once
j_call: TRBJ2-3
d_call: .

cdr3_aa: CASTPYRTVNQPQHF
cdr3_nt: TGTGCCAGCACCCCCTACCGGACAGTCAATCAGCCCCAGCATTTT
v_call: TRBV7-8
clone_size: few
j_call: TRBJ1-5
d_call: .

cdr3_aa: CAWRLGGHTGELFF
cdr3_nt: TGTGCCTGGAGATTAGGAGGGCACACCGGGGAGCTGTTTTTT
v_call: TRBV30
clone_size: .
j_call: TRBJ2-2
d_call: .

cdr3_aa: CASSMSRGPMGDTQYF
cdr3_nt: TGTGCCAGTAGTATGTCCAGGGGGCCCATGGGAGATACGCAGTATTTT
v_call: TRBV19
clone_size: .
j_call: TRBJ2-3
d_call: TRBD1

cdr3_aa: CASSSGIWDTGELFF
cdr3_nt: TGTGCCAGCAGCTCAGGCATATGGGACACCGGGGAGCTGTTTTTT
v_call: TRBV11-2
clone_size: few
j_call: TRBJ2-2
d_call: .

cdr3_aa: CASSLLGREEVSYTF
cdr3_nt: TGTGCCAGCAGTTTGCTCGGCAGGGAAGAAGTGAGTTACACCTTC
v_call: TRBV28
clone_size: .
j_call: TRBJ1-2
d_call: .

cdr3_aa: CASSLYRGLGTNEKLFF
cdr3_nt: TGTGCCAGCAGTTTATATCGGGGGTTGGGAACTAATGAAAAACTGTTTTTT
v_call: TRBV28
clone_size: .
j_call: TRBJ1-4
d_call: .

cdr3_aa: CASSLPGLEHEQYF
cdr3_nt: TGTGCCAGCAGTTTACCGGGACTAGAGCACGAGCAGTACTTC
v_call: TRBV28
clone_size: once
j_call: TRBJ2-7
d_call: TRBD2

cdr3_aa: CASSLTWTGRNIQYF
cdr3_nt: TGTGCCAGTAGTTTAACTTGGACAGGGAGGAACATTCAGTACTTC
v_call: TRBV19
clone_size: .
j_call: TRBJ2-4
d_call: TRBD1